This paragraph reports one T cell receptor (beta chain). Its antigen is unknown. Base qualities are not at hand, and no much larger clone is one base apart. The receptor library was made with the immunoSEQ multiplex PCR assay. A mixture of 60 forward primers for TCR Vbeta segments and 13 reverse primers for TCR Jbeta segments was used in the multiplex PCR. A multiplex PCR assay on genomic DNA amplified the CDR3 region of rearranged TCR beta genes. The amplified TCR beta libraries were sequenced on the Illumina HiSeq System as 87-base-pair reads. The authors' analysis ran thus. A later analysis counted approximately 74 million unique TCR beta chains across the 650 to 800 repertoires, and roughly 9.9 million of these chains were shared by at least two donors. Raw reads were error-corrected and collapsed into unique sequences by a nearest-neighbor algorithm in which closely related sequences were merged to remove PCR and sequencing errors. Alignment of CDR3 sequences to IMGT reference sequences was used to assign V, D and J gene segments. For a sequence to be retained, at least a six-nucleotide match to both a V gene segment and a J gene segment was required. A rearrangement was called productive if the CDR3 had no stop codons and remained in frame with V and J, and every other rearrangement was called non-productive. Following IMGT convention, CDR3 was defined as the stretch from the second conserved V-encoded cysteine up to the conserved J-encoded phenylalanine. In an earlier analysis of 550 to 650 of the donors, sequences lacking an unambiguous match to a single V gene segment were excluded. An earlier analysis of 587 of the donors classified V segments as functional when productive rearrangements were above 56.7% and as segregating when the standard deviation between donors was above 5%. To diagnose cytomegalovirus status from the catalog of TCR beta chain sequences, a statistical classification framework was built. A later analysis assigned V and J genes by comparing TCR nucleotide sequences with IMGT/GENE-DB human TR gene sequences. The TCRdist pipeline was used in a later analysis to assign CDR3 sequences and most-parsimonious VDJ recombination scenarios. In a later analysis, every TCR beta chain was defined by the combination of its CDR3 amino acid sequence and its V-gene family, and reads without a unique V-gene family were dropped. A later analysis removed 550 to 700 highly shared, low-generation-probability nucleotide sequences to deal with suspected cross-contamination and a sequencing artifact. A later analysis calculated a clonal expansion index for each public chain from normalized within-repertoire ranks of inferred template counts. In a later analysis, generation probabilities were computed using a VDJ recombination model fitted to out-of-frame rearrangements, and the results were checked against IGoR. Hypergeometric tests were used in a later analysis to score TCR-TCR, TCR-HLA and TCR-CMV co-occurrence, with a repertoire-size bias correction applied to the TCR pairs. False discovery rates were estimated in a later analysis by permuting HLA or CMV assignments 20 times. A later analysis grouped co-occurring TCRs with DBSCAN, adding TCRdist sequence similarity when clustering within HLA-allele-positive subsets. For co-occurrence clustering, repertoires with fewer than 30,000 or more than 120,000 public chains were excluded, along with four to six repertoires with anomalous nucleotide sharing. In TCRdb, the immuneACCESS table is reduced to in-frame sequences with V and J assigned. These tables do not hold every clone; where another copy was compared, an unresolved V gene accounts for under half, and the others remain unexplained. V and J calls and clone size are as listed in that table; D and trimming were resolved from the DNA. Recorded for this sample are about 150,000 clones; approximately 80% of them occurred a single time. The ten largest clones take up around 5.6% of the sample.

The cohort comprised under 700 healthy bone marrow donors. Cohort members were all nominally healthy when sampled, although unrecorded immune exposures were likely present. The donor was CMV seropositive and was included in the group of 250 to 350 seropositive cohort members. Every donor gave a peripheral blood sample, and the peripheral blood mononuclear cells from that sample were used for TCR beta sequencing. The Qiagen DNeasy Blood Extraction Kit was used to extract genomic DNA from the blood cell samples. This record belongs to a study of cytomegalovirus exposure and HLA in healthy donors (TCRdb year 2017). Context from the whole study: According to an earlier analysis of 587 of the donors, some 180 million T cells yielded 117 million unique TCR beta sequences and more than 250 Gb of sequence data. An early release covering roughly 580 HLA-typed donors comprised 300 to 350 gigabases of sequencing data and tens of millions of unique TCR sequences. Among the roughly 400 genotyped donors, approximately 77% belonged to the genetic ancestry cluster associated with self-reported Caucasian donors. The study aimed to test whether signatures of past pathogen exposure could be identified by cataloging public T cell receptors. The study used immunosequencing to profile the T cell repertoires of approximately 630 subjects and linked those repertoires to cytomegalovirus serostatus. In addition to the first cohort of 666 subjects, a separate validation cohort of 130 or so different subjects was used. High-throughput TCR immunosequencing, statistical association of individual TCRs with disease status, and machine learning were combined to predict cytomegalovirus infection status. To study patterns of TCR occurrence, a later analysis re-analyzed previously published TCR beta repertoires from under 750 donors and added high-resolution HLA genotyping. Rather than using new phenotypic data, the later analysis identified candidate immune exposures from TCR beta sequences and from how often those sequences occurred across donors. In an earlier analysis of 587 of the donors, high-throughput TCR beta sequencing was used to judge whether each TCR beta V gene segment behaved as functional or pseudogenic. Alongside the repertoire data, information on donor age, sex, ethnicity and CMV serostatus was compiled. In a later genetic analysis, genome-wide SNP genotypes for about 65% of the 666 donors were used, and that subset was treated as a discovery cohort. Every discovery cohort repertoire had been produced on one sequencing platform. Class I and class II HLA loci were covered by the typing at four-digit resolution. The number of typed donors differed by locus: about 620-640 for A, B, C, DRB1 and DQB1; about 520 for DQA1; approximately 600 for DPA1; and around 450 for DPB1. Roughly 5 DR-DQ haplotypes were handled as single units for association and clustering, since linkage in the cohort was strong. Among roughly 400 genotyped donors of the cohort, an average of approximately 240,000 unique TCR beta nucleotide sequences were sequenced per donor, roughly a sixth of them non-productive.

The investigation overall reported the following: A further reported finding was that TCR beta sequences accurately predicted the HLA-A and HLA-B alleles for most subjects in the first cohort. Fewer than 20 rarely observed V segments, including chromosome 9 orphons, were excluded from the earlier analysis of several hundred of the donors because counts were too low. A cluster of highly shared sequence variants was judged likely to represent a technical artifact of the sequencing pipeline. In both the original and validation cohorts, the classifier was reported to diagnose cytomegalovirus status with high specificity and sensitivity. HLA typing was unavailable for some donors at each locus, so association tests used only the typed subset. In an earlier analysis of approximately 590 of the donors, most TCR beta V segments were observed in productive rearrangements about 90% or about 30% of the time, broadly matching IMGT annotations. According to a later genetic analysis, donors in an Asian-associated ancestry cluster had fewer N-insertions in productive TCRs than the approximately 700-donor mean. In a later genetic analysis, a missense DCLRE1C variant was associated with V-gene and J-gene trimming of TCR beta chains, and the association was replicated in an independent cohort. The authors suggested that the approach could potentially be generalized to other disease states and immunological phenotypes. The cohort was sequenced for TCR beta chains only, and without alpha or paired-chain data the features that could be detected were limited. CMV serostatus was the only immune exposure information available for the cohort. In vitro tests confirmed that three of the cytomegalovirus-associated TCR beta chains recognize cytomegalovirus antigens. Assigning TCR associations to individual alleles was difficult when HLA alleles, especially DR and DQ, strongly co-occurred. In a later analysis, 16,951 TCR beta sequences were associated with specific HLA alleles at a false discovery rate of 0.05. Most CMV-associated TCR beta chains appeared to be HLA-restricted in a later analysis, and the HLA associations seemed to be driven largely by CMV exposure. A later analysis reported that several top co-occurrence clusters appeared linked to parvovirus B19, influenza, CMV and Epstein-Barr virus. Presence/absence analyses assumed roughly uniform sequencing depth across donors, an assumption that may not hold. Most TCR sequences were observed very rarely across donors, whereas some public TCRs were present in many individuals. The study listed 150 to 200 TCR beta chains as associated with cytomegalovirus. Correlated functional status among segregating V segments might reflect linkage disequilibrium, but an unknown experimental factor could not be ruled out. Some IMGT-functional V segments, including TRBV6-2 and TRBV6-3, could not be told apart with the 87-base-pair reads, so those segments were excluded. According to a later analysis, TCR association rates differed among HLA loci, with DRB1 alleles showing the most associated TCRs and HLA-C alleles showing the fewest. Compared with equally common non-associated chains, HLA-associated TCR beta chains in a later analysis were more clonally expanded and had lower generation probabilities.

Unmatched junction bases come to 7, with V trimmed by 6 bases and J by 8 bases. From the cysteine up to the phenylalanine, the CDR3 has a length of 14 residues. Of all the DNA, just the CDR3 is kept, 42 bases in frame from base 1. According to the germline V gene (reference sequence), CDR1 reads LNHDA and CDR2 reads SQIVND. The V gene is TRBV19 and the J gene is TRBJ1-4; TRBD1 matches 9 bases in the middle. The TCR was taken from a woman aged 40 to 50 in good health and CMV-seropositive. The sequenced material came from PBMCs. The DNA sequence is TGTGCCAGTAGGGATGACAGGGGGAGGGAAAAACTGTTTTTT. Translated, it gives CASRDDRGREKLFF.